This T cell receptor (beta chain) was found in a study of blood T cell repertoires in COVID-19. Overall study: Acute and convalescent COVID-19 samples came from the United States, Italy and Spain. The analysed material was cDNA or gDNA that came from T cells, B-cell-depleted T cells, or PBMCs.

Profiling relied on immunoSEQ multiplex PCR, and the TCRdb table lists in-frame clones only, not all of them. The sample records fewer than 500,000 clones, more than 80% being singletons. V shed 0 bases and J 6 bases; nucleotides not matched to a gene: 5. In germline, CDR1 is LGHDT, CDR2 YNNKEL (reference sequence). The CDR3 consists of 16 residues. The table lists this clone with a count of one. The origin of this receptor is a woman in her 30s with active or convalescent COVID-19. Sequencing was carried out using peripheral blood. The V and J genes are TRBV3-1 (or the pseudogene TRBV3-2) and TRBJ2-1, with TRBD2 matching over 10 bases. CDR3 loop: CASSQDPSGSLNEQFF. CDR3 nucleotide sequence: TGTGCCAGCAGCCAAGATCCTAGCGGGAGCCTCAATGAGCAGTTCTTC.